These 14 T cell receptor beta chains share one sample of origin, sequenced in a study of shared clonotypes between healthy human individuals. Generated by immunoSEQ multiplex PCR, the TCRdb table keeps only in-frame clones and is missing some. The sample has fewer than 850,000 clones, 80% to 95% seen once. Sequenced input: memory CD8+ T cells from PBMCs. Subset noted: CD45RO+ cells pooled with CCR7-negative TemRA cells. Receptor source: a young man in good health. Some clones in this sample may be carry-over from other donors' samples.

CDR3 in DNA: TGTGCCAGCAGCCCGGTCGTCGGGTATGGCGATGAGCAGTTCTTC. Translation: CASSPVVGYGDEQFF. This sequence joins TRBV7-9 and TRBJ2-1; D not resolved. Per germline, CDR1 SEHNR and CDR2 FQNEAQ (reference sequence). This CDR3 spans 15 amino acids. Trimming shortened V by 5 bases and J by 8 bases, and 19 bases separated the two germline ends.

The CDR3 loop is CASSLSSVGTGELFF. The CDR3 DNA is TGTGCCAGCAGCCTTTCGTCTGTAGGAACCGGGGAGCTGTTTTTT. The J gene is TRBJ2-2, the V gene TRBV5-6, with D uncertain. V dropped 4 bases and J dropped 5 bases, with 15 bases sitting between them. The CDR3 covers 15 residues. Germline V gene data show CDR1 as SGHDT and CDR2 as YYEEEE.

The chain links TRBV29-1 to TRBJ1-1, with D perhaps TRBD1 (6 bases). V shed 5 bases and J shed 1 base, with 20 bases lying between them. This CDR3 comprises 16 residues. The germline CDR1 and CDR2 sequences are SQVTM and ANQGSEA. The CDR3 nucleotides read TGCAGCGTTCAACTGGACAGTTTAAAACAGAACACTGAAGCTTTCTTT. Translation gives CSVQLDSLKQNTEAFF.

This clone showed up just once. The V gene is TRBV4-1, the J gene TRBJ1-2, with 9 bases that match TRBD1. This CDR3 region has 16 residues. V gave up 2 bases and J gave up 6 bases; unmatched junction bases: 10. The germline CDR1 and CDR2 sequences are MGHRA and YSYEKL. The CDR3 reads CASSQLPGQGRDGYTF. For the CDR3, the DNA is TGCGCCAGCAGCCAACTCCCGGGACAGGGAAGGGATGGCTACACCTTC.

As regards this clone: Other DNA variants within this sample encode the same CDR3. The chain is built from TRBV13 and TRBJ2-1, with 7 bases aligning to TRBD2. The CDR3 runs to 15 residues. J was trimmed by 2 bases and V by 0 bases; bases with no gene match: 1. Germline lookup yields CDR1 PRHDT and CDR2 FYEKMQ (reference sequence). Written as DNA, the CDR3 is TGTGCCAGCAGCTTAGGCACTAGCGCCTACAATGAGCAGTTCTTC. Its protein is CASSLGTSAYNEQFF.

The genes are TRBV7-9 and TRBJ2-3; 16 bases agree with TRBD2. The CDR3 covers 18 residues. The V gene end was trimmed by 2 bases and the J gene end by 5 bases; junction bases not matched to a gene: 7. Germline V gene data show CDR1 as SEHNR and CDR2 as FQNEAQ (reference sequence). The CDR3 nucleotides are TGTGCCAGCAGCTTATGGGGGACTAGCGGGAGGGCCCAAGATACGCAGTATTTT. Translating it yields CASSLWGTSGRAQDTQYF.

Notes on this clone: At one end, the junction sequence differs from germline, possibly due to a read error. The chain is built from TRBV4-1 and TRBJ2-7; TRBD2 is a possible D gene (6 bases). This CDR3 has 15 residues. The germline V gene has CDR1 MGHRA and CDR2 YSYEKL. CDR3: CASSQDAGSSYEQYF. The CDR3 DNA sequence: TGTGCCAGCAGCCAAGACGCCGGGAGCTCCTACGAGCAGTACTTC.

This clone was picked up a small number of times. In the same sample, other DNA sequences code for this CDR3. The V call is TRBV30, the J call TRBJ1-1; no reliable D call. The CDR3 has 13 amino acids. Trimming stripped 0 bases from V and 1 base from J, with 6 bases between. Germline V gene data show CDR1 as GTSNPN and CDR2 as SVGIG (reference sequence). Here the CDR3 reads CAWSVAENTEAFF. CDR3 DNA: TGTGCCTGGAGTGTTGCTGAGAACACTGAAGCTTTCTTT.

The chain links TRBV28 to TRBJ2-7, with 7 bases aligning to TRBD1. The CDR3 is made up of 18 amino acids. Unmatched junction bases numbered 17, after V lost 3 bases and J lost 3 bases. Germline values: CDR1 MDHEN, CDR2 SYDVKM. Here the CDR3 DNA reads TGTGCCAGCAGTTTTGAGGGCAGCAATTCCCGGGACAGCTACGAGCAGTACTTC. It translates to CASSFEGSNSRDSYEQYF.

The rearrangement links TRBV27 to TRBJ1-2; D might be TRBD1 (6 bases). CDR3 length equals 14 residues. V was clipped by 4 bases and J by 4 bases, with 13 bases between them. CDR1 is MNHEY and CDR2 is SMNVEV in the germline V gene (reference sequence). In DNA form, the CDR3 reads TGTGCCAGCAGTTCGGGGGCGGGGACCTATGGCTACACCTTC. It specifies CASSSGAGTYGYTF.

Comments on this clone: Other DNA sequences within the sample encode an identical CDR3. The CDR3 protein is CASSVVGSSTDTQYF. The CDR3 coding sequence is TGTGCCAGCAGCGTAGTCGGTTCTAGCACAGATACGCAGTATTTT. The chain links TRBV9 to TRBJ2-3; D is undetermined. The CDR3 runs to 15 residues. V gave up 0 bases and J gave up 0 bases, with 8 bases separating them. Germline values: CDR1 SGDLS, CDR2 YYNGEE.

The chain combines TRBV29-1 with TRBJ2-1, with 16 bases matching TRBD2. Germline V gene lookup returns CDR1 SQVTM and CDR2 ANQGSEA. V lost 6 bases and J lost 10; bases outside the gene matches: 9. The CDR3 contains 15 residues. In DNA form, the CDR3 reads TGCAGCGTCGGGACTAGCGGGAGGGCCTTCGGCGAGCAGTTCTTC. This translates into CSVGTSGRAFGEQFF.

The rearrangement joins TRBV6-5 to TRBJ2-7, with a weak D call TRBD1 (5 bases). Trimming left V 6 bases short and J 6 bases short, with 12 bases between. The CDR3 runs 12 residues. CDR1 is MNHEY, CDR2 SVGAGI, per germline. CDR3 in DNA: TGTGCCAGCAGCACTACAGGAAGCGAGCAGTACTTC. Amino acid sequence: CASSTTGSEQYF.

The chain is built from TRBV18 and TRBJ1-1; D might be TRBD1 (5 bases). This CDR3 is built from 13 residues. Germline assignment: CDR1 KGHSH and CDR2 LQKENI. V was trimmed by 1 base and J by 3 bases, leaving 6 bases between them. The CDR3 reads CASSPLGDTEAFF. The CDR3 DNA follows: TGTGCCAGCTCACCACTGGGGGACACTGAAGCTTTCTTT.